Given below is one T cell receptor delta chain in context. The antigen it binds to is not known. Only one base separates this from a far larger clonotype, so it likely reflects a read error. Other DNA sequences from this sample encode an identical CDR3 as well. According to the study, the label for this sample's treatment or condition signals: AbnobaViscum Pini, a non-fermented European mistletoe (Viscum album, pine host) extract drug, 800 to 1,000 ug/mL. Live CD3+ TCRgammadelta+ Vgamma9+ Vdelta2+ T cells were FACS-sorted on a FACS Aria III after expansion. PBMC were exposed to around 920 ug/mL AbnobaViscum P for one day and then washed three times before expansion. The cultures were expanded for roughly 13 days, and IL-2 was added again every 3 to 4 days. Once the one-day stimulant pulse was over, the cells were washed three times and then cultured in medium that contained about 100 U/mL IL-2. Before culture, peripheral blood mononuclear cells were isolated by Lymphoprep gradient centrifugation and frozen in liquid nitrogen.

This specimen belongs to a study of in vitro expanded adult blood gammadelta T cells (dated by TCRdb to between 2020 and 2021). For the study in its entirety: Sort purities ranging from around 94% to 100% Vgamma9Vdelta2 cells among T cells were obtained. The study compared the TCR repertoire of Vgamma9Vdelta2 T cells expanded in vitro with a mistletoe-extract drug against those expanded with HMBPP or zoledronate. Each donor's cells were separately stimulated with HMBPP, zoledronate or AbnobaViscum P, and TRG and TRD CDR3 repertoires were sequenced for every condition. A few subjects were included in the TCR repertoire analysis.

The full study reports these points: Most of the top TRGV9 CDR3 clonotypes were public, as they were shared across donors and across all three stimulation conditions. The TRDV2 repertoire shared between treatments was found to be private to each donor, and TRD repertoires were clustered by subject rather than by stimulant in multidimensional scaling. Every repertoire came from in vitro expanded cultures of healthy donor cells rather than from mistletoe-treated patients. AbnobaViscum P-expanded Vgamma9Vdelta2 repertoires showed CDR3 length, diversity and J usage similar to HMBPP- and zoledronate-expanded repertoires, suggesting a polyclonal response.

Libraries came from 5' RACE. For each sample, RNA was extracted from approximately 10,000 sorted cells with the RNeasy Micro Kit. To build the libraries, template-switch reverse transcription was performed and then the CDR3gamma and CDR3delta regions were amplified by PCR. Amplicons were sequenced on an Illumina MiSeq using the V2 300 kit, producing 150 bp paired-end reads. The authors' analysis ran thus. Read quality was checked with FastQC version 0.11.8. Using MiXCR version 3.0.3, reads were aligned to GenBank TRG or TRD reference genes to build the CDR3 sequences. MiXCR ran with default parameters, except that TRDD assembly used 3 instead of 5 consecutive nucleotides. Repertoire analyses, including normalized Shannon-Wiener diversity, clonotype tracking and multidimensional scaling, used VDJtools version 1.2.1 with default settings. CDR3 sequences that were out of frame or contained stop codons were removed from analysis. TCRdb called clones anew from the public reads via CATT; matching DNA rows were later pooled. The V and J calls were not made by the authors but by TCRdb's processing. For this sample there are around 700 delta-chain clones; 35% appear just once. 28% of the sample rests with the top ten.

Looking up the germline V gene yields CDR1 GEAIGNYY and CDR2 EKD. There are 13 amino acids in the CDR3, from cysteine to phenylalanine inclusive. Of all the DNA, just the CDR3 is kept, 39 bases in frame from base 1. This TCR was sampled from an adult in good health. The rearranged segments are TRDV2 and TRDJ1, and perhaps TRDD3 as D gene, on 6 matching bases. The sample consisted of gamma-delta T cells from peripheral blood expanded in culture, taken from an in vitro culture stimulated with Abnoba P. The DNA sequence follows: TGTGCCTGTGACACCGTAGGGGGAGATAAACTCATCTTC. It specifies CACDTVGGDKLIF.